This section outlines one TCR beta chain sequence together with its context. Its target is unknown. CDR3 size: 15 residues. Germline V gene data show CDR1 as SGHTA and CDR2 as FQGNSA. The V end lost 0 bases, the J end lost 3 bases, and 11 bases lay between the germline ends. These data belong to a study of cytomegalovirus exposure and HLA in healthy donors. Study observations and caveats: It was 160 or so TCR beta chains that were listed as cytomegalovirus-associated. In vitro work confirmed that a few CMV-associated chains recognize CMV antigens.

Assay used: immunoSEQ multiplex PCR; TCRdb lists only in-frame clones, some missing. The sample has 120,000 or so clones, 88% seen once. Separate from the roughly 670-subject first cohort, the approximately 130-subject validation cohort was the one that the donors belonged to. The clonotype was recovered from a man aged 25 to 40 in good health and CMV-seronegative. The rearrangement links TRBV7-2 to TRBJ1-1, with a possible D match to TRBD1 (5 bases). The source material was PBMCs. The DNA for the CDR3 is TGTGCCAGCAGCTTAGCGCAGGGTGGTTACACTGAAGCTTTCTTT. This translates into CASSLAQGGYTEAFF.